The 4 T cell receptor beta chains presented below share a single source sample, sequenced in a study of PD-1 blockade in classical Hodgkin lymphoma. In every patient, relapse followed autologous stem cell transplantation, while exposure to brentuximab vedotin differed. TCRdb's table, derived via immunoSEQ multiplex PCR, lists solely in-frame clones and lacks some. The sample shows about 11,000 clones, 70% to 85% of them seen only once. The material was peripheral blood mononuclear cells (PBMCs), obtained before the second cycle of nivolumab. The receptors originated from a human donor with classical Hodgkin lymphoma.

The CDR3 loop is CAWGPDRGPFNEQFF. CDR3 coding DNA: TGTGCCTGGGGGCCCGACAGGGGGCCTTTCAATGAGCAGTTCTTC. The chain combines TRBV30 with TRBJ2-1, with 10 bases matching TRBD1. CDR1 and CDR2 (germline): GTSNPN, SVGIG (reference sequence). V lost 5 bases to trimming and J lost 6 bases; unmatched junction nucleotides: 10. This CDR3 is built from 15 residues.

This clone has only one observation. The chain has TRBV7-9 and TRBJ2-7; D call uncertain. CDR1 and CDR2 from the germline V gene are SEHNR and FQNEAQ (reference sequence). The CDR3 has 14 amino acids. V was trimmed by 5 bases and J by 0 bases, leaving 11 bases between them. CDR3 sequence: CASSPSAVSYEQYF. The CDR3 bases are TGTGCCAGCAGCCCCTCGGCAGTCTCCTACGAGCAGTACTTC.

The chain couples TRBV20-1 to TRBJ1-5; D gene ambiguous. V was cut by 6 bases and J by 4 bases, with 7 bases left in between. The CDR3 is made up of 11 amino acids. The V gene's germline CDR1 is DFQATT and CDR2 SNEGSKA (reference sequence). The CDR3 is CSASWNQPQHF. The CDR3 coding sequence is TGCAGTGCGTCCTGGAATCAGCCCCAGCATTTT.

V gene TRBV7-3 combines with J gene TRBJ2-5, with D unclear. The CDR3 has 13 residues. Germline values: CDR1 SGHTA, CDR2 FQGTGA. Trimming cost V 1 base and J 4 bases, with 7 bases left between them. CDR3: CASSLSPAETQYF. CDR3 DNA sequence: TGTGCCAGCAGCTTAAGCCCTGCAGAGACCCAGTACTTC. Together with reference TRBV7-3 and TRBJ2-5, the CDR3 gives the full variable domain: GAGVSQTPSNKVTEKGKYVELRCDPISGHTALYWYRQSLGQGPEFLIYFQGTGAADDSGLPNDRFFAVRPEGSVSTLKIQRTERGDSAVYLCASSLSPAETQYFGPGTRLLVL.